The 31 T cell receptor beta chains below all came from one sample that was sequenced in a study of beta chain features in type 1 diabetes. Regarding the study as a whole: Significant though moderate, a shortening of TCRB CDR3s appeared in all four CD4+ subsets of Type 1 diabetes patients.

As every portion of the isolated RNA was reverse transcribed, the sequencing read expressed TCRB transcripts. The protocol was immunoSEQ multiplex PCR, while the TCRdb copy is restricted to in-frame clones and leaves out a portion. The data contain about 250,000 clones, about a tenth of them singletons. These receptors' antigens are unknown. Sequencing used naive CD4+ T cells from blood. These receptors all stem from a man aged 25 to 40 with type 1 diabetes.

This chain uses TRBV5-5 with TRBJ1-2; no firm D call. The CDR3 runs to 16 residues. The V end lost 2 bases, the J end lost 5 bases, and 19 bases lay between the germline ends. The V gene's germline CDR1 is SGHKS and CDR2 YYEKEE (reference sequence). DNA for the CDR3: TGTGCCAGCAGCTTTGTGCGCCCGAGTGGTTGGTATGGCTACACCTTC. This sequence encodes CASSFVRPSGWYGYTF.

This clone was observed a few times. In DNA form, the CDR3 reads TGTGCCAGCAGCCCTCGCGGGGAAACAGATACGCAGTATTTT. Amino acids: CASSPRGETDTQYF. V is TRBV7-2 and J is TRBJ2-3, with D perhaps matching TRBD2 (6 bases). The CDR3 is 14 amino acids. V was trimmed by 5 bases and J by 3 bases, leaving 12 bases between them. In germline, CDR1 is SGHTA, CDR2 FQGNSA.

The V gene is TRBV29-1, the J gene TRBJ1-6, with 7 nucleotides matching TRBD1. The CDR3 runs 13 residues. The germline CDR1 and CDR2 sequences are SQVTM and ANQGSEA. With 6 bases clipped from V and 7 bases from J, the junction kept 6 bases outside the gene matches. The CDR3 region is CSVSDRENSPLHF. In DNA, the CDR3 is TGCAGCGTCTCTGACAGGGAAAATTCACCCCTCCACTTT.

A remark on this clone: Other nucleotide sequences in the sample specify the same CDR3. CDR3 bases: TGTGCCAGCAGCGTCGGGGGGTTATACAATGAGCAGTTCTTC. Its protein is CASSVGGLYNEQFF. The chain has TRBV9 and TRBJ2-1, with 7 bases matching TRBD2. The CDR3 runs 14 residues. Germline V gives CDR1 SGDLS, CDR2 YYNGEE. Trimming removed 2 bases from V and 4 bases from J; junction bases left unmatched: 3.

This clone was detected only a few times. The V gene is TRBV4-3, the J gene TRBJ1-5; D gene ambiguous. The CDR3 is 14 residues long. V was trimmed by 1 base and J by 5 bases, leaving 9 bases between them. In germline, CDR1 is LGHNA, CDR2 YSLEER. CDR3 nucleotides: TGCGCCAGCAGCCAAGGTTTCGGGGATCAGCCCCAGCATTTT. It translates to CASSQGFGDQPQHF.

In its sample, this clone was seen a few times. The rearrangement links TRBV18 to TRBJ2-1, with D perhaps matching TRBD1 (6 bases). Trimming removed 2 bases from V and 12 bases from J, with 23 bases in between. Germline loops: CDR1 KGHSH, CDR2 LQKENI. The CDR3 is 16 amino acids. The CDR3 here is CASSPSFGTIFGGQFF. The CDR3, as DNA: TGTGCCAGCTCACCATCGTTCGGGACAATCTTCGGAGGGCAGTTCTTC.

This clone was seen only a few times. The chain recombines TRBV7-2 with TRBJ1-2, with D tentatively TRBD1 (6 bases). The V end was cut by 1 base, the J end by 4 bases, with 16 bases between. CDR3 length: 16 amino acids. Germline values: CDR1 SGHTA, CDR2 FQGNSA. The CDR3 region has the DNA TGTGCCAGCAGCTTAGTAGGGGGGGCGGTCGGCTATGGCTACACCTTC. Amino acid sequence: CASSLVGGAVGYGYTF.

This chain uses TRBV18 with TRBJ1-1; unclear D gene. Trimming took 6 bases from V and 1 from J, leaving 15 bases between them. Germline loops: CDR1 KGHSH, CDR2 LQKENI. The CDR3 runs to 15 residues. The CDR3 sequence is CASSRDLGGNTEAFF. As DNA, the CDR3 is TGTGCCAGCTCGCGGGATTTAGGAGGGAACACTGAAGCTTTCTTT. The variable domain in full, completed from reference TRBV18 and TRBJ1-1, reads NAGVMQNPRHLVRRRGQEARLRCSPMKGHSHVYWYRQLPEEGLKFMVYLQKENIIDESGMPKERFSAEFPKEGPSILRIQQVVRGDSAAYFCASSRDLGGNTEAFFGQGTRLTVV.

This clone was observed a few times. The V gene is TRBV7-2, the J gene TRBJ2-7; a weak D match, TRBD2 (7 bases). The CDR3 has 13 residues. The germline V and J ends were trimmed by 4 bases and 3 bases, with 10 bases remaining between them. Looked up from germline, CDR1 is SGHTA and CDR2 is FQGNSA. CDR3: CASSSGGHYEQYF. CDR3 nucleotides: TGTGCCAGCAGCTCGGGGGGACACTACGAGCAGTACTTC.

The chain links TRBV5-4 to TRBJ1-5; no firm D call. This CDR3 contains 13 residues. The V gene lost 3 bases and the J gene lost 5 bases, with 9 bases spanning the gap. CDR1 SGHNT and CDR2 YYREEE come from the germline V gene (reference sequence). The CDR3: CASSSGRDQPQHF. CDR3 nucleotides: TGTGCCAGCAGCTCTGGGAGGGATCAGCCCCAGCATTTT.

The chain combines TRBV14 with TRBJ2-1; the match to TRBD2 covers 11 bases. V shed 4 bases and J 11 bases; nucleotides not matched to a gene: 10. This CDR3 has 15 amino acids. The germline V gene encodes CDR1 SGHDN and CDR2 FVKESK. This CDR3 reads CASSLSGGVRIKQFF. CDR3 DNA sequence: TGTGCCAGCAGCCTTAGCGGGGGGGTCCGTATTAAGCAGTTCTTC.

The chain is built from TRBV27 and TRBJ2-7; D is perhaps TRBD1 (6 bases). The CDR3 contains 13 residues. V dropped 5 bases and J dropped 3 bases, with 11 bases sitting between them. CDR1 is MNHEY and CDR2 is SMNVEV in the germline V gene (reference sequence). In DNA form, the CDR3 reads TGTGCCAGCAGTCCAGGGGACCACTACGAGCAGTACTTC. Protein sequence: CASSPGDHYEQYF.

This rearrangement joins TRBV29-1 to TRBJ2-7; D is perhaps TRBD2 (5 bases). Germline values: CDR1 SQVTM, CDR2 ANQGSEA. This CDR3 has 16 amino acids. Trimming removed 0 bases at V and 0 bases at J, with 15 bases between. In DNA form, the CDR3 reads TGCAGCGTTGAAGATCTGGGGAGCGAAGACTCCTACGAGCAGTACTTC. This sequence encodes CSVEDLGSEDSYEQYF.

The table lists this clone with a few counts. The CDR3 nucleotides are TGCGCCAGCAGCTTGGTGGGCGTCCGGGAGACCCAGTACTTC. Its translation is CASSLVGVRETQYF. This chain uses TRBV5-1 with TRBJ2-5; the D is unclear. Germline V gives CDR1 SGHRS, CDR2 YFSETQ. The CDR3 extends over 14 amino acids. V was trimmed by 0 bases and J by 5 bases, leaving 11 bases between them.

This clone was found a few times. The chain combines TRBV7-9 with TRBJ2-1; TRBD2 agrees at 15 bases. The V and J ends lost 5 bases and 5 bases, in that order; junction bases with no gene match: 10. Germline loops: CDR1 SEHNR, CDR2 FQNEAQ (reference sequence). This CDR3 spans 18 amino acids. In nucleotides, the CDR3 is TGTGCCAGCAGCCCTCAGGGACTAGCGGGGGGAGCGCACAATGAGCAGTTCTTC. It specifies CASSPQGLAGGAHNEQFF.

In this sample, this clone turned up a few times. V gene TRBV27 combines with J gene TRBJ1-2, with TRBD1 as a possible D gene (6 bases). There are 13 residues in the CDR3. Germline V gene sequence: CDR1 MNHEY, CDR2 SMNVEV (reference sequence). V was pared by 6 bases and J by 7 bases, with 15 bases between. Here the CDR3 reads CASSLTGRLGYTF. DNA for the CDR3: TGTGCCAGCAGCCTAACAGGGCGGCTTGGCTACACCTTC.

In its sample, this clone was seen a few times. This sequence joins TRBV4-2 and TRBJ2-1; possibly TRBD2 for D (6 bases). The germline CDR1 and CDR2 sequences are LGHNA and YNFKEQ. The CDR3 is made up of 15 amino acids. V was shortened by 4 bases and J by 0 bases, with 10 bases between the two germline ends. The CDR3 loop reads CASSPPGSSYNEQFF. CDR3 in DNA: TGTGCCAGCAGCCCCCCCGGGAGCTCCTACAATGAGCAGTTCTTC.

This clone occurred a few times. The CDR3 coding sequence is TGCGCCAGCAGCTTGGTGGAGGGCTCCGGGACTTATAATTCACCCCTCCACTTT. It codes for CASSLVEGSGTYNSPLHF. The chain recombines TRBV5-1 with TRBJ1-6, with D perhaps TRBD1 (5 bases). This CDR3 is built from 18 residues. The germline CDR1 and CDR2 sequences are SGHRS and YFSETQ. The V gene lost 0 bases and the J gene lost 4 bases, with 17 bases spanning the gap.

This clone has only a few counts. The genes are TRBV2 and TRBJ2-7; the match to TRBD2 covers 10 bases. Trimming cost V 3 bases and J 5 bases; bases outside gene matches: 7. This CDR3 contains 15 residues. Germline assignment: CDR1 SNHLY and CDR2 FYNNEI. In DNA form, the CDR3 reads TGTGCCAGCAGTGAGGCTAGCGGGGGAGGCAACGAGCAGTACTTC. Translated: CASSEASGGGNEQYF.

This clone was counted a few times. CDR3 amino acids: CASSTDRNTEAFF. DNA of the CDR3: TGTGCCAGCTCAACCGACAGAAACACTGAAGCTTTCTTT. V is TRBV18 and J is TRBJ1-1; weak D call: TRBD1 (5 bases). Per the germline V gene, CDR1 is KGHSH and CDR2 is LQKENI. This CDR3 spans 13 amino acids. The V gene lost 5 bases and the J gene lost 2 bases, with 9 bases spanning the gap.

J is TRBJ1-1 and V is TRBV7-3, with unresolved D. The CDR3 contains 13 residues. CDR1 SGHTA and CDR2 FQGTGA come from the germline V gene. V was shortened by 2 bases and J by 6 bases, with 10 bases between the two germline ends. CDR3 region: CASSLARPSEAFF. The CDR3 DNA follows: TGTGCCAGCAGCTTAGCGAGGCCATCTGAAGCTTTCTTT.

The sample holds a few counts of this clone. This chain links TRBV7-2 with TRBJ2-7, with TRBD2 matching 7 bases. The CDR3 sequence is 17 residues long. CDR1 is SGHTA and CDR2 is FQGNSA in the germline V gene. Trimming cost V 4 bases and J 2 bases; bases outside gene matches: 14. The CDR3 DNA sequence: TGTGCCAGCAGCTCCGCGCCCTTTCAGCTAGCGGCCTACGAGCAGTACTTC. This encodes CASSSAPFQLAAYEQYF.

This clone appeared a few times. The V call is TRBV7-8, the J call TRBJ2-5; 9 bases align to TRBD2. The J segment lost 5 bases and the V segment lost 3 bases, leaving 7 bases of the junction unmatched. This CDR3 has 15 amino acids. Germline CDR1 reads SGHVS; CDR2 reads FQNEAQ. The CDR3 nucleotides read TGTGCCAGCAGCTTCAATATAGCGGGGGAGGAGACCCAGTACTTC. As protein: CASSFNIAGEETQYF. Full variable domain (remainder filled in from reference TRBV7-8 and TRBJ2-5): GAGVSQSPRYKVAKRGQDVALRCDPISGHVSLFWYQQALGQGPEFLTYFQNEAQLDKSGLPSDRFFAERPEGSVSTLKIQRTQQEDSAVYLCASSFNIAGEETQYFGPGTRLLVL.

CDR3 amino acids: CASSRLSTGATEAFF. DNA for the CDR3: TGTGCCAGCAGCCGTCTCTCGACAGGGGCCACTGAAGCTTTCTTT. The gene calls are TRBV5-6 and TRBJ1-1; 8 bases are a match to TRBD1. V trimming: 4 bases; J trimming: 4 bases; junction bases outside the gene matches: 9. Germline lookup yields CDR1 SGHDT and CDR2 YYEEEE. CDR3 length: 15 residues.

This chain links TRBV7-8 with TRBJ2-3, with 11 bases matching TRBD2. The CDR3 consists of 18 residues. Germline CDR1 reads SGHVS; CDR2 reads FQNEAQ. The V segment lost 0 bases and the J segment 3 bases; nucleotides outside the gene matches: 8. Written as DNA, the CDR3 is TGTGCCAGCAGCTTAGCGTTGAGACTAGCGGGGTCAACAGATACGCAGTATTTT. This sequence encodes CASSLALRLAGSTDTQYF.

This clone was found a few times. The rearrangement links TRBV14 to TRBJ2-6; 9 bases map to TRBD1. This CDR3 comprises 19 residues. V lost 3 bases and J lost 4; bases outside the gene matches: 13. From germline, CDR1 is SGHDN and CDR2 FVKESK. For the CDR3, the DNA is TGTGCCAGCAGCCACAACCTCGGGACAGGGTATATGGGGGCCAACGTCCTGACTTTC. It codes for CASSHNLGTGYMGANVLTF.

This clone was seen only a few times. The chain combines TRBV15 with TRBJ2-2, with a tentative D call TRBD2 (7 bases). CDR1 and CDR2 from the germline V gene are LNHNV and YYDKDF (reference sequence). With 1 base removed from V and 6 bases from J, the gap between germline ends came to 12 bases. The CDR3 is 15 residues long. The CDR3 is CATSRGLGGPGELFF. The CDR3 DNA reads TGTGCCACCAGCAGAGGCCTGGGGGGGCCCGGGGAGCTGTTTTTT.

This clone was counted a few times. The chain combines TRBV4-3 with TRBJ2-2; D gene ambiguous. Trimming removed 0 bases at V and 4 bases at J, with 18 bases between. The CDR3 consists of 18 residues. In germline, CDR1 is LGHNA, CDR2 YSLEER. The CDR3 bases are TGCGCCAGCAGCCAAGATGCGAGTAGCCGTAAATTCACCGGGGAGCTGTTTTTT. The encoded protein is CASSQDASSRKFTGELFF.

This clone was recorded a few times. The chain uses TRBV5-1 and TRBJ2-3, with 9 nucleotides matching TRBD2. Germline V gives CDR1 SGHRS, CDR2 YFSETQ. The J segment lost 5 bases and the V segment lost 0 bases, leaving 4 bases of the junction unmatched. The CDR3 sequence is 15 residues long. CDR3 sequence (DNA): TGCGCCAGCAGCTTGGAGCGGGGGGCAAGAGATACGCAGTATTTT. It encodes CASSLERGARDTQYF. The full variable domain, in which reference TRBV5-1 and TRBJ2-3 provide the parts outside the CDR3, is KAGVTQTPRYLIKTRGQQVTLSCSPISGHRSVSWYQQTPGQGLQFLFEYFSETQRNKGNFPGRFSGRQFSNSRSEMNVSTLELGDSALYLCASSLERGARDTQYFGPGTRLTVL.

This clone has more than one count but fewer than ten. This chain links TRBV5-1 with TRBJ1-1; 7 nucleotides match TRBD1. This CDR3 is built from 14 residues. In germline, CDR1 is SGHRS, CDR2 YFSETQ. With V trimmed by 5 bases and J by 0 bases, 4 bases remained unmatched. Here the CDR3 DNA reads TGCGCCAGCAGACAGGGACAGCTGAACACTGAAGCTTTCTTT. Translated: CASRQGQLNTEAFF.

A word on this clone: Within the sample, other DNA sequences also encode this same CDR3. This chain links TRBV6-5 with TRBJ1-2; D may be TRBD1 (6 bases). V was shortened by 4 bases and J by 4 bases, with 10 bases between the two germline ends. Germline lookup yields CDR1 MNHEY and CDR2 SVGAGI. The CDR3 runs to 13 residues. The CDR3 loop reads CASSSDRVYGYTF. The DNA of the CDR3 is TGTGCCAGCAGTTCGGACAGAGTCTATGGCTACACCTTC.